Each of the 17 T cell receptor beta chains below was sequenced from the same sample in a study of Graves' ophthalmopathy and Graves' hyperthyroidism. RNA served as the template for amplifying TCR beta CDR3 regions. Following a first-round RT-PCR that used HTBI primers, a second-round multiplex PCR was carried out. In TCRdb, the multiplex PCR reads were re-called with MiXCR into one record per CDR3 protein. The profile shows about 1.1 million distinct CDR3 sequences, less than 45% of them singletons. The sequenced sample consisted of peripheral blood or thyroid tissue (not recorded which). The receptor set was obtained from an adult man with Graves' hyperthyroidism.

The V gene is TRBV4-3, the J gene TRBJ1-6; no reliable D call. The CDR3 spans 17 residues. V gave up 0 bases and J gave up 0 bases, with 9 bases separating them. From germline, CDR1 is LGHNA and CDR2 YSLEER. CDR3 sequence reads: CASSQDLKSSYNSPLHF. In DNA form, the CDR3 reads TGCGCCAGCAGCCAAGACCTTAAGAGCTCCTATAATTCACCCCTCCACTTT.

There are many counts of this clonotype. The rearrangement uses TRBV19 and TRBJ2-7, with TRBD2 identical over 8 bases. There are 12 residues in the CDR3. V was pared by 10 bases and J by 6 bases, with 8 bases of the junction left unmatched. Germline V gene lookup returns CDR1 LNHDA and CDR2 SQIVND (reference sequence). The CDR3: CATQGLVSEQYF. In nucleotides, the CDR3 is TGTGCCACACAGGGACTAGTTTCCGAGCAGTACTTC.

This clonotype occurred many times. This rearrangement joins TRBV19 to TRBJ2-7; D possibly matches TRBD1 or TRBD2 (5 bases each). The germline gives CDR1 LNHDA, CDR2 SQIVND (reference sequence). The CDR3 consists of 16 residues. V was pared by 5 bases and J by 2 bases, with 19 bases between. For the CDR3, the DNA is TGTGCCAGTAGTGACTACGGTTCAGGGACCCCCTACGAGCAGTACTTC. Residues: CASSDYGSGTPYEQYF.

The chain carries TRBV2 and TRBJ2-6; no clear D gene. Germline CDR1 is SNHLY and CDR2 is FYNNEI. V shed 3 bases and J shed 0 bases, with 9 bases lying between them. The CDR3 is 16 amino acids. For the CDR3, the DNA is TGTGCCAGCAGTGATCGAAGGAGCTCTGGGGCCAACGTCCTGACTTTC. This encodes CASSDRRSSGANVLTF.

The rearrangement joins TRBV28 to TRBJ2-7; no clear D. The germline CDR1 and CDR2 sequences are MDHEN and SYDVKM. The CDR3 runs to 12 residues. Trimming left V 7 bases short and J 4 bases short, with 11 bases between. CDR3 amino acids: CASTSGFYEQYF. The CDR3 region has the DNA TGTGCCAGCACCTCCGGATTTTACGAGCAGTACTTC.

This clonotype was recorded a few times. The rearrangement joins TRBV7-9 to TRBJ1-1, with D uncertain. V lost 5 bases and J lost 0, with 16 bases in between. Germline CDR1 reads SEHNR; CDR2 reads FQNEAQ (reference sequence). CDR3 length equals 16 residues. Here the CDR3 reads CASSTDQTVMNTEAFF. For the CDR3, the DNA is TGTGCCAGCAGCACCGACCAGACGGTTATGAACACTGAAGCTTTCTTT.

This clonotype was counted ten times or more. The V gene is TRBV2, the J gene TRBJ1-2; TRBD1 is a possible D gene (5 bases). The V gene's germline CDR1 is SNHLY and CDR2 FYNNEI. This CDR3 comprises 15 residues. V shed 0 bases and J shed 3 bases, with 11 bases lying between them. The CDR3 is CASSEAAGRDYGYTF. CDR3 DNA: TGTGCCAGCAGTGAAGCAGCAGGGAGGGACTATGGCTACACCTTC.

This clonotype was picked up many times. V usage is TRBV7-9 and J usage is TRBJ1-5; D is undetermined. The germline gives CDR1 SEHNR, CDR2 FQNEAQ (reference sequence). Trimming cost V 3 bases and J 4 bases, with 4 bases left between them. This CDR3 contains 12 residues. CDR3 sequence reads: CASSFTNQPQHF. CDR3 DNA sequence: TGTGCCAGCAGCTTCACGAATCAGCCCCAGCATTTT. Looking up the rest from reference TRBV7-9 and TRBJ1-5 gives the full variable domain: DTGVSQNPRHKITKRGQNVTFRCDPISEHNRLYWYRQTLGQGPEFLTYFQNEAQLEKSRLLSDRFSAERPKGSFSTLEIQRTEQGDSAMYLCASSFTNQPQHFGDGTRLSIL.

Written as DNA, the CDR3 is TGTGCCAGCGGCACAACAGGGGCTGGCTACACCTTC. It specifies CASGTTGAGYTF. The chain employs TRBV7-2 and TRBJ1-2; the match to TRBD1 covers 7 bases. The V gene end was trimmed by 8 bases and the J gene end by 7 bases; junction bases not matched to a gene: 7. Germline CDR1 and CDR2: SGHTA and FQGNSA. The CDR3 contains 12 residues.

The J gene is TRBJ2-7, the V gene TRBV7-9, with 7 bases aligning to TRBD2. The trim removed 4 bases at V and 0 bases at J, leaving 9 bases unmatched. The CDR3 contains 16 residues. The germline V gene has CDR1 SEHNR and CDR2 FQNEAQ (reference sequence). The chain's CDR3 is CASSYEGGGSSYEQYF. CDR3 DNA sequence: TGTGCCAGCAGCTACGAGGGCGGCGGGAGCTCCTACGAGCAGTACTTC.

This clonotype was counted once. The rearrangement uses TRBV5-1 and TRBJ1-1, with D unclear. CDR3 length: 15 amino acids. Trimming shortened V by 2 bases and J by 0 bases, and 11 bases separated the two germline ends. Germline V gene lookup returns CDR1 SGHRS and CDR2 YFSETQ. The CDR3 reads CASSFQVKMNTEAFF. The CDR3 DNA is TGCGCCAGCAGCTTCCAGGTGAAGATGAACACTGAAGCTTTCTTT.

The V call is TRBV10-3, the J call TRBJ2-7; 11 bases are shared with TRBD1. The CDR3 is made up of 16 amino acids. Germline CDR1 and CDR2: ENHRY and SYGVKD. The V segment lost 6 bases and the J segment 3 bases; nucleotides outside the gene matches: 10. The CDR3 DNA is TGTGCCATCAGCGCTGGGGACAGGGGGAGAGGCTACGAGCAGTACTTC. As protein: CAISAGDRGRGYEQYF.

The chain has TRBV6-2 or TRBV6-3 and TRBJ1-6; TRBD1 aligns across 8 bases. Unmatched junction bases numbered 3, after V lost 5 bases and J lost 0 bases. From germline, CDR1 is MNHEY and CDR2 SVGEGT. This CDR3 is built from 16 residues. In DNA, the CDR3 is TGTGCCAGCAGTCGGGACAGGAGCTCCTATAATTCACCCCTCCACTTT. Translated: CASSRDRSSYNSPLHF.

This clonotype has at least ten counts. This chain links TRBV20-1 with TRBJ1-2, with D maybe TRBD1 (5 bases). Germline loops: CDR1 DFQATT, CDR2 SNEGSKA (reference sequence). CDR3 length equals 16 residues. Trimming stripped 0 bases from V and 3 bases from J, with 17 bases between. In nucleotides, the CDR3 is TGCAGTGCTAGAGATAGTGGGACCGGGACGGACTATGGCTACACCTTC. Its translation: CSARDSGTGTDYGYTF.

This clonotype has ten or more counts. DNA of the CDR3: TGTGCCAGTAGTATCCTTTCCGGACGAGGACTTGGCGGGGAGCTGTTTTTT. Its protein product is CASSILSGRGLGGELFF. The chain uses TRBV19 and TRBJ2-2; D might be TRBD2 (5 bases). The CDR3 runs 17 residues. Trimming pared 3 bases from V and 7 bases from J, leaving 21 bases between. Germline CDR1 LNHDA, CDR2 SQIVND (reference sequence). The complete variable domain, with remaining parts taken from reference TRBV19 and TRBJ2-2, reads DGGITQSPKYLFRKEGQNVTLSCEQNLNHDAMYWYRQDPGQGLRLIYYSQIVNDFQKGDIAEGYSVSREKKESFPLTVTSAQKNPTAFYLCASSILSGRGLGGELFFGEGSRLTVL.

The chain has TRBV10-3 and TRBJ1-5, with D tentatively TRBD2 (6 bases). The DNA matches TRBJ2-3 better at its end, which makes the J call doubtful. CDR1 is ENHRY, CDR2 SYGVKD, per germline. The CDR3 has 15 residues. CDR3 residues: CAISGDSSSTDTQYF. CDR3 DNA sequence: TGTGCCATCAGTGGGGACTCTTCTAGCACAGATACGCAGTATTTT.

This clonotype was observed a few times. The chain uses TRBV7-8 and TRBJ1-2; the match to TRBD1 covers 10 bases. Germline assignment: CDR1 SGHVS and CDR2 FQNEAQ. CDR3 size: 14 residues. Trimming cost V 6 bases and J 7 bases; bases outside gene matches: 8. The CDR3 spells CASRDRQGACGYTF. As DNA, the CDR3 is TGTGCCAGCAGGGACCGACAGGGGGCCTGTGGCTACACCTTC.